The rows below give T cell receptor beta chains drawn from one sample of a study of cytomegalovirus exposure and HLA in healthy donors. This table comes from immunoSEQ multiplex PCR, and its TCRdb copy is limited to in-frame clones, with some not included. This sample yields approximately 120,000 clones, of which around four fifths are seen a single time; more than 6% belongs to the top ten. The sample was PBMCs. The origin of the receptors is a woman aged 50 to 60 in good health and CMV-seropositive. CDR3s include the opening cysteine and the closing phenylalanine or tryptophan. Fields, in order: clone size, V gene, D gene, CDR3 length, J gene, CDR3 DNA, CDR3 protein. The D gene is left open where the match is weak. Only part of the rows carry a size: once, few, many, or a class if the clone is expanded.

>few|TRBV9|.|14|TRBJ1-2
TGTGCCAGCAGCGTAGTGGAAGGGGTCTATGGCTACACCTTC
CASSVVEGVYGYTF
>.|TRBV13|TRBD1|16|TRBJ2-5
TGTGCCAGCAGCCGCTTCTATGACAGGGGGCAGGAGACCCAGTACTTC
CASSRFYDRGQETQYF
>once|TRBV27|TRBD2|16|TRBJ2-1
TGTGCCAGCAGTCCGGGGACTAGCGGGTCCTACAATGAGCAGTTCTTC
CASSPGTSGSYNEQFF
>.|TRBV19|TRBD2|15|TRBJ2-5
TGTGCCAGTAGTCCCCTAGGGACTAGCGGTGAGACCCAGTACTTC
CASSPLGTSGETQYF
>once|TRBV7-8|.|16|TRBJ1-1
TGTGCCAGCAGCCCCGTAGGGGGACAAACGAACACTGAAGCTTTCTTT
CASSPVGGQTNTEAFF
>.|TRBV7-9|TRBD2|19|TRBJ2-1
TGTTCCAGCAGCCCATCCCCGTCTAGCGGGAGGGGGTCCTACAATGAGCAGTTCTTC
CSSSPSPSSGRGSYNEQFF
>.|TRBV6-4|.|15|TRBJ2-3
TGTGCCAGCAGTGACGGGGGCTTGAGCACAGATACGCAGTATTTT
CASSDGGLSTDTQYF
>.|TRBV6-5|.|12|TRBJ1-1
TGTGCCAGCTTAGGAGGGGCAGATGAAGCTTTCTTT
CASLGGADEAFF
>few|TRBV21-1|.|16|TRBJ2-1
TGTGCCAGCAGCGCCTCCGGGGCCCCGGGGGGGAATGAGCAGTTCTTC
CASSASGAPGGNEQFF
>.|TRBV19|.|14|TRBJ2-2
TGTGCCAGTTCCGGACAGATCCTTACCGGGGAGCTGTTTTTT
CASSGQILTGELFF
>.|TRBV5-6|.|14|TRBJ1-2
TGTGCCAGCAGCCTCTGGCCGGGGTACTATGGCTACACCTTC
CASSLWPGYYGYTF
>.|TRBV27|TRBD1|24|TRBJ2-5
TGTGCCAGCAGTTTATGGAACTGGGACAGGGGGGCATACTATCACCCCACAAAACAAGAGACCCAGTACTTC
CASSLWNWDRGAYYHPTKQETQYF
>once|TRBV5-3|.|14|TRBJ1-3
TGTGCCCCCCCTAGGAAAAAAGGAGGAAACACCATATATTTT
CAPPRKKGGNTIYF
>.|TRBV27|TRBD1|13|TRBJ2-7
TGTGCCAGCAGCCCTCAGGGGGCCCACGAGCAGTACTTC
CASSPQGAHEQYF
>few|TRBV7-2|.|13|TRBJ1-4
TGTGCCAGCAGCCGCACGGAGAATGAAAAACTGTTTTTT
CASSRTENEKLFF
>.|TRBV5-1|TRBD1|16|TRBJ2-5
TGCGCCAGCAGCCCGGGGACAGGGGGAAACCAAGAGACCCAGTACTTC
CASSPGTGGNQETQYF
>few|TRBV11-1|.|13|TRBJ2-2
TGTGCCAGCAGCCCCCGACTAGACGGGGAGCTGTTTTTT
CASSPRLDGELFF
>few|TRBV13|TRBD1|15|TRBJ2-7
TGTGCCAGCAGCTTAGAGGGACAGGGGGCCTACGAGCAGTACTTC
CASSLEGQGAYEQYF
>.|TRBV11-2|TRBD2|17|TRBJ2-5
TGTGCCAGCAGCTTAGTACTAGCGGGAGGGCCGGGTGAGACCCAGTACTTC
CASSLVLAGGPGETQYF
>.|TRBV7-9|TRBD2|16|TRBJ2-3
TGTGCCAGCAGCCCTTGGACTAGCGGGAGAGTAGATACGCAGTATTTT
CASSPWTSGRVDTQYF
>.|TRBV10-3|.|12|TRBJ2-4
TGTGCCATCAGTGAGAATGGAAACAGTCAGTACTTC
CAISENGNSQYF